This T cell receptor (beta chain) was found in a study of shared T cell receptors in the human thymus. The data were produced by immunoSEQ multiplex PCR, yet TCRdb's version contains in-frame clones alone and is incomplete. The table lists under 450,000 clones, more than 85% of them singletons. Germline trimming cut 6 bases from V and 3 bases from J; bases unmatched to any gene: 17. Per the germline V gene, CDR1 is MNHEY and CDR2 is SMNVEV (reference sequence). The CDR3 covers 18 residues. V is TRBV27 and J is TRBJ1-3; the match to TRBD1 covers 7 bases. The source of this sequence is a human donor. Material for sequencing was thymocytes. Here the CDR3 reads CASSPIGGYRFGGNTIYF. CDR3 DNA: TGTGCCAGCAGCCCCATAGGGGGCTATAGATTCGGTGGAAACACCATATATTTT.